The 21 T cell receptor beta chains below all came from one sample that was sequenced in a study of cytomegalovirus exposure and HLA in healthy donors. The PCR had 60 Vbeta and 13 Jbeta primers. Generated by immunoSEQ multiplex PCR, the TCRdb table keeps only in-frame clones and is missing some. This table has some 150,000 clones, 78% appearing once. Sequencing was done on a sample of PBMCs. The receptors stem from a male donor in good health and CMV-seronegative.

For the CDR3, the DNA is TGTGCTAGTGGTTTGGGGAGCGGCTCCTACAATGAGCAGTTCTTC. Protein product: CASGLGSGSYNEQFF. The chain joins TRBV12-5 to TRBJ2-1; perhaps TRBD2 as D (5 bases). The V and J ends lost 1 base and 0 bases respectively, with 7 bases between them. This CDR3 contains 15 residues. Germline values: CDR1 LGHNT, CDR2 FRNRAP.

This clone was found a few times. The chain is built from TRBV29-1 and TRBJ2-5, with 13 bases lining up with TRBD2. This CDR3 comprises 12 residues. Trimming removed 6 bases from V and 7 bases from J; junction bases left unmatched: 2. CDR1 is SQVTM, CDR2 ANQGSEA, per germline. Here the CDR3 reads CSVTSGRGTQYF. CDR3 sequence (DNA): TGCAGCGTCACTAGCGGGAGGGGGACCCAGTACTTC.

Details on this clone: The junction and the germline gene differ at one end; a read error may be behind it. The chain recombines TRBV18 with TRBJ1-1; no clear D gene. CDR1 and CDR2 from the germline V gene are KGHSH and LQKENI. This CDR3 has 14 residues. The CDR3 spells CASSSPRGNTEAFF. For the CDR3, the DNA is TGTGCCAGCTCATCACCCCGGGGGAACACTGAAGCTTTCTTT.

The rearrangement joins TRBV19 to TRBJ2-2; perhaps TRBD1 as D (5 bases). In germline, CDR1 is LNHDA, CDR2 SQIVND (reference sequence). This CDR3 is 15 amino acids long. The V gene lost 6 bases and the J gene lost 5 bases, with 16 bases spanning the gap. DNA for the CDR3: TGTGCCAGTAGCCCAAACGGACAACCGACCGGGGAGCTGTTTTTT. Translated, it gives CASSPNGQPTGELFF.

The J gene is TRBJ2-1, the V gene TRBV19; TRBD2 aligns across 7 bases. J was trimmed by 0 bases and V by 1 base; bases with no gene match: 9. Germline V gene lookup returns CDR1 LNHDA and CDR2 SQIVND (reference sequence). This CDR3 contains 18 residues. This CDR3 reads CASSIGLGGGSSYNEQFF. Here the CDR3 DNA reads TGTGCCAGTAGTATAGGATTGGGCGGGGGAAGCTCCTACAATGAGCAGTTCTTC.

A word on this clone: The germline gene is not matched at one end of the junction; a read error may be the cause. CDR3 sequence reads: CASSQDRQGHGYTF. CDR3 bases: TGTGCCAGCAGCCAAGATCGGCAGGGACATGGTTACACCTTC. V usage is TRBV4-2 and J usage is TRBJ1-2, with a possible D match to TRBD1 (6 bases). This CDR3 comprises 14 residues. Germline V gene data show CDR1 as LGHNA and CDR2 as YNFKEQ.

This chain joins TRBV10-3 and TRBJ2-2; TRBD2 might be the D (5 bases). The CDR3 loop spans 13 amino acids. The V gene lost 6 bases and the J gene lost 2 bases, with 7 bases spanning the gap. Germline V gene data show CDR1 as ENHRY and CDR2 as SYGVKD. The CDR3, as DNA: TGTGCCATCAGCGGACTTAACACCGGGGAGCTGTTTTTT. As protein: CAISGLNTGELFF.

This chain joins TRBV12-5 and TRBJ1-2; D is undetermined. V was pared by 7 bases and J by 1 base, with 4 bases between. Germline V gene sequence: CDR1 LGHNT, CDR2 FRNRAP. The CDR3 runs 11 residues. The CDR3: CASAINYGYTF. The CDR3 coding sequence is TGTGCTAGTGCTATTAACTATGGCTACACCTTC.

In its sample, this clone was seen once. The genes are TRBV4-1 and TRBJ2-3; 12 nucleotides match TRBD2. Germline CDR1 is MGHRA and CDR2 is YSYEKL. The CDR3 is 16 amino acids. J gave up 4 bases and V 4 bases, and 6 bases lay outside the gene matches. The CDR3 spells CASSLTSGSLPDTQYF. CDR3 bases: TGCGCCAGCAGCCTGACTAGCGGGAGCCTCCCAGATACGCAGTATTTT.

This chain connects TRBV5-4 to TRBJ1-6; D ambiguous. CDR3 length equals 13 residues. Trimming cost V 4 bases and J 8 bases, with 10 bases left between them. The germline V gene encodes CDR1 SGHNT and CDR2 YYREEE (reference sequence). The DNA for the CDR3 is TGTGCCAGCAGCACGGACGGGGATTCACCCCTCCACTTT. Its translation: CASSTDGDSPLHF.

The chain combines TRBV6-1 with TRBJ2-7; D call uncertain. This CDR3 contains 12 residues. Germline assignment: CDR1 MNHNS and CDR2 SASEGT. Trimming pared 10 bases from V and 6 bases from J, leaving 16 bases between. The CDR3 sequence: CATEDWVGEQYF. CDR3 sequence (DNA): TGTGCCACCGAGGATTGGGTCGGCGAGCAGTACTTC.

CDR3 protein: CASSSDQAWEQYF. CDR3 bases: TGTGCCAGCAGTTCCGACCAAGCGTGGGAGCAGTACTTC. V gene TRBV6-5 combines with J gene TRBJ2-7; D gene unclear. Trimming pared 4 bases from V and 7 bases from J, leaving 14 bases between. CDR1 and CDR2 (germline): MNHEY, SVGAGI. This CDR3 comprises 13 residues.

This clone was counted between two and nine times. V and J are TRBV19 and TRBJ2-2; D unresolved. Germline CDR1 reads LNHDA; CDR2 reads SQIVND (reference sequence). V was trimmed by 1 base and J by 3 bases, leaving 6 bases between them. The CDR3 spans 14 residues. The CDR3 DNA sequence: TGTGCCAGTAGTATAGGTCTCCACACCGGGGAGCTGTTTTTT. This translates into CASSIGLHTGELFF.

The V and J genes are TRBV15 and TRBJ2-2; D is unresolved. The CDR3 length is 15 residues. The germline V and J ends were trimmed by 0 bases and 1 base, with 6 bases remaining between them. CDR1 and CDR2 (germline): LNHNV, YYDKDF (reference sequence). The CDR3 region is CATSRDPGNTGELFF. The CDR3 DNA follows: TGTGCCACCAGCAGAGATCCCGGGAACACCGGGGAGCTGTTTTTT.

CDR3 bases: TGTGCCAGCAGTGAATCGGGTTTAGGAATTCAGCCCCAGCATTTT. Encoded protein: CASSESGLGIQPQHF. This chain connects TRBV25-1 to TRBJ1-5, with D uncertain. Germline V gives CDR1 MGHDK, CDR2 SYGVNS. This CDR3 region has 15 residues. The V and J ends lost 1 base and 6 bases respectively, with 13 bases between them.

The V gene is TRBV10-3, the J gene TRBJ2-3; 11 nucleotides agree with TRBD2. V shed 2 bases and J 12 bases; nucleotides not matched to a gene: 4. Germline CDR1 is ENHRY and CDR2 is SYGVKD. The CDR3 spans 13 residues. The CDR3 sequence: CAISETGLAAQYF. DNA for the CDR3: TGTGCCATCAGTGAGACGGGACTAGCGGCCCAGTATTTT.

V gene TRBV4-3 combines with J gene TRBJ2-2; TRBD2 aligns across 8 bases. This CDR3 comprises 18 residues. Trimming took 4 bases from V and 0 from J; bases not matched to a gene: 10. Germline assignment: CDR1 LGHNA and CDR2 YSLEER. This CDR3 is CASSPNSRGGANTGELFF. CDR3 DNA: TGCGCCAGCAGCCCCAACTCTCGGGGGGGAGCGAACACCGGGGAGCTGTTTTTT.

The chain is built from TRBV6-5 and TRBJ2-7, with 7 nucleotides matching TRBD2. The germline V gene has CDR1 MNHEY and CDR2 SVGAGI. Trimming took 0 bases from V and 2 from J; bases not matched to a gene: 4. The CDR3 runs 15 residues. The chain's CDR3 is CASSYSFLAAYEQYF. The CDR3 nucleotides read TGTGCCAGCAGTTACTCGTTCCTAGCGGCCTACGAGCAGTACTTC.

The genes are TRBV2 and TRBJ1-1; no clear D. This CDR3 is 10 amino acids long. Germline values: CDR1 SNHLY, CDR2 FYNNEI. V lost 9 bases and J 8 bases, leaving 10 bases between the germline ends. CDR3 amino acids: CASGSLEAFF. The CDR3 bases are TGTGCCAGTGGCTCACTAGAAGCTTTCTTT. Together with reference TRBV2 and TRBJ1-1, the CDR3 gives the full variable domain: EPEVTQTPSHQVTQMGQEVILRCVPISNHLYFYWYRQILGQKVEFLVSFYNNEISEKSEIFDDQFSVERPDGSNFTLKIRSTKLEDSAMYFCASGSLEAFFGQGTRLTVV.

This clone appeared a few times. The chain combines TRBV28 with TRBJ2-1; D is uncertain. Between the trimmed V and J ends, which lost 6 bases and 3 bases, there was a span of 21 bases. Germline lookup yields CDR1 MDHEN and CDR2 SYDVKM. The CDR3 is made up of 17 amino acids. This CDR3 is CASSLSNIRKYYNEQFF. The CDR3 coding sequence is TGTGCCAGCAGCCTAAGCAACATCAGGAAATACTACAATGAGCAGTTCTTC. Drawing the rest from reference TRBV28 and TRBJ2-1, the complete variable domain is DVKVTQSSRYLVKRTGEKVFLECVQDMDHENMFWYRQDPGLGLRLIYFSYDVKMKEKGDIPEGYSVSREKKERFSLILESASTNQTSMYLCASSLSNIRKYYNEQFFGPGTRLTVL.

The chain links TRBV5-4 to TRBJ2-6; 8 bases align to TRBD1. CDR1 and CDR2 from the germline V gene are SGHNT and YYREEE (reference sequence). The CDR3 totals 17 residues. The junction had 5 bases not matched to a gene; V was cut back by 3 bases and J by 0 bases. The CDR3 reads CASSYGQGSSGANVLTF. CDR3 nucleotides: TGTGCCAGCAGCTATGGACAGGGAAGCTCTGGGGCCAACGTCCTGACTTTC. Full variable domain (rest looked up from reference TRBV5-4 and TRBJ2-6): ETGVTQSPTHLIKTRGQQVTLRCSSQSGHNTVSWYQQALGQGPQFIFQYYREEENGRGNFPPRFSGLQFPNYSSELNVNALELDDSALYLCASSYGQGSSGANVLTFGAGSRLTVL.